The clone carrying this TCR beta chain was seen only a few times. Its antigen is currently unknown. This entry comes from a study of human T cells and chemical hapten exposure. Study overall: Patients, predominantly female, presented with alopecia areata, totalis or universalis.

Stated time point: patch test 2, 6 weeks after DPC sensitization. Treatment reported: therapeutic diphenylcyclopropenone sensitization with weekly scalp DPC. Germline V lookup: CDR1 KGHSH, CDR2 LQKENI. With 6 bases removed from V and 3 bases from J, the gap between germline ends came to 15 bases. The CDR3 is made up of 15 amino acids. Individual cDNA molecules in this library carried unique molecular identifiers. TCRdb reprocessed the RACE reads with MiXCR, giving one entry per CDR3 protein. Of 27,000 or so distinct CDR3 sequences in the sample, around 10% are singletons; the top ten hold 6.6%. Study-level results: Relative to control repertoires, expanded TCRs gave rise to significantly more large CDR3 similarity clusters.

Sequenced here: whole blood, sampled in connection with sensitization to the hapten diphenylcyclopropenone (DPC). This chain links TRBV18 with TRBJ1-5; no reliable D call. The TCR comes from a man younger than 45 with alopecia areata. Some clones in this sample may be carry-over from other donors' samples. The CDR3 protein is CASSQYEAANQPQHF. Here the CDR3 DNA reads TGTGCCAGCTCCCAATACGAGGCCGCCAATCAGCCCCAGCATTTT.